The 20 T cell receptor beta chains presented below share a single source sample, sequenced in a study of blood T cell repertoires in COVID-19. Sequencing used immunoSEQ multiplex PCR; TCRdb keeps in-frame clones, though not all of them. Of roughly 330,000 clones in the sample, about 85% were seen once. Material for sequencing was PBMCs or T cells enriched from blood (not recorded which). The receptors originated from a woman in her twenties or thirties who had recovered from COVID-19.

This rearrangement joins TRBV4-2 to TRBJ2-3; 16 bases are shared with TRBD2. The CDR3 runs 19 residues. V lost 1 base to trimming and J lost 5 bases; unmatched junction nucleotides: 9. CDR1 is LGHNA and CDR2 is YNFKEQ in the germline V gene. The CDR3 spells CASSQGEGLAGGLRDTQYF. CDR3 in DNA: TGTGCCAGCAGCCAAGGGGAGGGACTAGCGGGGGGGCTACGAGATACGCAGTATTTT.

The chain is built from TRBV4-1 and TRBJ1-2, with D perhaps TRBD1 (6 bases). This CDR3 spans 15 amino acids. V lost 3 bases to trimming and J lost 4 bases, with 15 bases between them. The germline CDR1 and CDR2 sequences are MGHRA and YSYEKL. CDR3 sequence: CASSQDPGQFYGYTF. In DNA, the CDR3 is TGCGCCAGCAGCCAGGATCCCGGACAGTTCTATGGCTACACCTTC.

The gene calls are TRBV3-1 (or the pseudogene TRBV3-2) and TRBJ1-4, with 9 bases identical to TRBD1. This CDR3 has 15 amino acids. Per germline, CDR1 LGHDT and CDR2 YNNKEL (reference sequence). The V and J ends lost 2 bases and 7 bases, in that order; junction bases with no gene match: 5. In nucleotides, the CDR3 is TGTGCCAGCAGCCAACCACAGGGGGCAGGTGAAAAACTGTTTTTT. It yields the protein CASSQPQGAGEKLFF.

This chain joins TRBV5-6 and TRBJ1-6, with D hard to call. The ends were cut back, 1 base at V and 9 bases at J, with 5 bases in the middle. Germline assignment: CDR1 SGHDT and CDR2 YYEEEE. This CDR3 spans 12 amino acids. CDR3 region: CASSLLRSPLHF. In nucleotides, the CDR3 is TGTGCCAGCAGCTTGCTCCGTTCACCCCTCCACTTT.

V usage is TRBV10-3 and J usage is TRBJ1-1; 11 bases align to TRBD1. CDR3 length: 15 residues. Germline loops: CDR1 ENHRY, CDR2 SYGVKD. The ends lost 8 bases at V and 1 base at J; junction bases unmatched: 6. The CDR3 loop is CAIQGGQGANTEAFF. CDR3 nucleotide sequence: TGTGCCATCCAAGGCGGACAGGGGGCGAACACTGAAGCTTTCTTT.

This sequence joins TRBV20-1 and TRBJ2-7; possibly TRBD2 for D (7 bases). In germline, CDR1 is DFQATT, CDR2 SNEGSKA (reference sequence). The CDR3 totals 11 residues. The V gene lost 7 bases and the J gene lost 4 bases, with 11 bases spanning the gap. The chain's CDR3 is CSGGRGYEQYF. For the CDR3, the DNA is TGCAGTGGTGGGAGGGGGTACGAGCAGTACTTC.

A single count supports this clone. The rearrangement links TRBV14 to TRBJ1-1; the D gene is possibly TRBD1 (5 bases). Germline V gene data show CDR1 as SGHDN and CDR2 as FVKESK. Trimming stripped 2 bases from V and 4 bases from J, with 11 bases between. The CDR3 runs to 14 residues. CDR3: CASSQQTVFTEAFF. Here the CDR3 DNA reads TGTGCCAGCAGCCAACAGACAGTTTTCACTGAAGCTTTCTTT.

The CDR3 reads CASSPSVGGPYYGYTF. In DNA form, the CDR3 reads TGTGCCAGTAGCCCGTCGGTAGGGGGCCCGTACTATGGCTACACCTTC. V usage is TRBV19 and J usage is TRBJ1-2, with 7 bases fitting TRBD1. CDR3 size: 16 residues. Looked up from germline, CDR1 is LNHDA and CDR2 is SQIVND (reference sequence). J gave up 3 bases and V 6 bases, and 13 bases lay outside the gene matches. Based on the CDR3 plus reference TRBV19 and TRBJ1-2, the full variable domain is DGGITQSPKYLFRKEGQNVTLSCEQNLNHDAMYWYRQDPGQGLRLIYYSQIVNDFQKGDIAEGYSVSREKKESFPLTVTSAQKNPTAFYLCASSPSVGGPYYGYTFGSGTRLTVV.

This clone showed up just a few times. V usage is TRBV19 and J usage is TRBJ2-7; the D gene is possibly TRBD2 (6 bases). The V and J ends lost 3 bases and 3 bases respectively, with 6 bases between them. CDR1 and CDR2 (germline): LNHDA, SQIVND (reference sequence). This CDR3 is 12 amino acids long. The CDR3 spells CASSMGGYEQYF. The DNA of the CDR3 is TGTGCCAGTAGTATGGGGGGCTACGAGCAGTACTTC.

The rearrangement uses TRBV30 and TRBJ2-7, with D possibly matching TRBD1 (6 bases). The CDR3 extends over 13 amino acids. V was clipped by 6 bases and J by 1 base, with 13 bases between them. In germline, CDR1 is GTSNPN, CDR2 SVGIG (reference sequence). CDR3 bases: TGTGCCTGTAAGACAGGCCCATCCTACGAGCAGTACTTC. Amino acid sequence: CACKTGPSYEQYF.

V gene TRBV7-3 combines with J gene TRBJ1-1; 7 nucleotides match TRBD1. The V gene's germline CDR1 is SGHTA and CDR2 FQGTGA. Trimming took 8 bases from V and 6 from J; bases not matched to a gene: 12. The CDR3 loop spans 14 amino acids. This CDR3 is CASGPTTGSAEAFF. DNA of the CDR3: TGTGCCAGCGGGCCCACGACAGGGTCGGCTGAAGCTTTCTTT. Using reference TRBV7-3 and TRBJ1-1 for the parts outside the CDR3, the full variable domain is GAGVSQTPSNKVTEKGKYVELRCDPISGHTALYWYRQSLGQGPEFLIYFQGTGAADDSGLPNDRFFAVRPEGSVSTLKIQRTERGDSAVYLCASGPTTGSAEAFFGQGTRLTVV.

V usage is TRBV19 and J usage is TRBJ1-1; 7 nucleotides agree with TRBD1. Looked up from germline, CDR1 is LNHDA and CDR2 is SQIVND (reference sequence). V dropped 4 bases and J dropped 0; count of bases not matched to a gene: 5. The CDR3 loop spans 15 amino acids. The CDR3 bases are TGTGCCAGTAGTACTAAACAGGGGATGAACACTGAAGCTTTCTTT. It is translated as CASSTKQGMNTEAFF.

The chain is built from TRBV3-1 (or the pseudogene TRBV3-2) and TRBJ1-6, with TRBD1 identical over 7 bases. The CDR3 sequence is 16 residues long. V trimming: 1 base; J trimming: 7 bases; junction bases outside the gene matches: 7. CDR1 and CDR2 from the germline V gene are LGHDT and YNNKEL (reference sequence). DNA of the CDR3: TGTGCCAGCAGCCAAGTCAGGGGGACAGCGAATTCACCCCTCCACTTT. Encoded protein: CASSQVRGTANSPLHF.

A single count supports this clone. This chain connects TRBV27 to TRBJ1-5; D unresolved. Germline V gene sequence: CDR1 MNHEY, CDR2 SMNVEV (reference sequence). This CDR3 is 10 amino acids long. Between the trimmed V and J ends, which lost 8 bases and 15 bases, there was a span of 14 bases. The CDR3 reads CASLRGGRHF. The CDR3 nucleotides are TGTGCCAGCCTCCGGGGAGGGCGGCATTTT.

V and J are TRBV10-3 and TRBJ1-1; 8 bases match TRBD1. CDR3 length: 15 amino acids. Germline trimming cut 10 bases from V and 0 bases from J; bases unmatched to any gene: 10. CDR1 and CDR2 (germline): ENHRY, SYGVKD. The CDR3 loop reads CATNDRGGMNTEAFF. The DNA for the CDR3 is TGTGCCACCAACGACAGGGGTGGCATGAACACTGAAGCTTTCTTT.

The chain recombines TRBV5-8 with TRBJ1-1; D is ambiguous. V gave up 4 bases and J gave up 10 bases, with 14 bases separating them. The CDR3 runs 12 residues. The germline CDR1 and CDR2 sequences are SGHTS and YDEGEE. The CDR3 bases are TGTGCCAGCAGCACGCGGAACTTTGCAGCTTTCTTT. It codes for CASSTRNFAAFF.

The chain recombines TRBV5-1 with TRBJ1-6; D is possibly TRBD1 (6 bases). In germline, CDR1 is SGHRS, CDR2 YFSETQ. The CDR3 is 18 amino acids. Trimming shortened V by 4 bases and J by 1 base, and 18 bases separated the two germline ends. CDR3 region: CASSPTRAGASYNSPLHF. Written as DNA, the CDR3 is TGCGCCAGCAGCCCCACTCGGGCAGGGGCATCCTATAATTCACCCCTCCACTTT.

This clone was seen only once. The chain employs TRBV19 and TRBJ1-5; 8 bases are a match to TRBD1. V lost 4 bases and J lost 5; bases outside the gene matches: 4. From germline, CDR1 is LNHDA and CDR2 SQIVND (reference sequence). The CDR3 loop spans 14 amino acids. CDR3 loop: CASSTTGDDQPQHF. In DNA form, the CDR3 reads TGTGCCAGTAGTACGACAGGGGATGATCAGCCCCAGCATTTT. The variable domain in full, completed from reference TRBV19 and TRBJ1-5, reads DGGITQSPKYLFRKEGQNVTLSCEQNLNHDAMYWYRQDPGQGLRLIYYSQIVNDFQKGDIAEGYSVSREKKESFPLTVTSAQKNPTAFYLCASSTTGDDQPQHFGDGTRLSIL.

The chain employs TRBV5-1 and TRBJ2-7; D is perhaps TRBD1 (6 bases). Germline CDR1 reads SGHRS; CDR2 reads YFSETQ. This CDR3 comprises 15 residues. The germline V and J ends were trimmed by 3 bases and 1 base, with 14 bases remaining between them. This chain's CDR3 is CASSSQGTLSYEQYF. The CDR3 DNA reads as TGCGCCAGCAGCTCGCAAGGGACACTTTCCTACGAGCAGTACTTC.

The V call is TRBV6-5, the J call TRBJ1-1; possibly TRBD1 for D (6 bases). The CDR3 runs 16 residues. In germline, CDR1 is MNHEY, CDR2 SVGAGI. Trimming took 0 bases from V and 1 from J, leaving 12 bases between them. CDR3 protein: CASSYSPGRGNTEAFF. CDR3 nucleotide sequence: TGTGCCAGCAGTTACTCGCCCGGCAGGGGGAACACTGAAGCTTTCTTT.